This TCR beta chain was sequenced during a study of T cells expressing NK-cell markers (dated by TCRdb to about 2020). Background for the entire study: TCR beta-chain repertoires were profiled in sorted CD3+CD56+NKG2C+, CD3+CD56+NKG2C- and CD3+CD56-NKG2C+ T-cell subsets from roughly eight donors. Illumina HiSeq 2000/2500, MiSeq or NextSeq was used to sequence libraries as 2 x 150 bp reads. The study sequenced eight donors, all healthy volunteers chosen at random: three men and five women. Among the eight sequenced donors, only one was HCMV-seronegative, while the other seven were HCMV-seropositive.

The reads were generated on an Illumina HiSeq 2000. TCR beta cDNA libraries were prepared using 5'RACE template switching, which introduced a universal primer site and unique molecular identifiers. cDNA synthesis was primed from the TCR beta constant segment, followed by two successive PCR amplification steps. The study's processing was this. MIGEC was used to demultiplex reads and group the reads by UMI, and MiTCR was used to assemble and quantify clonotypes. Only TCR cDNA sequences supported by at least two reads were kept to exclude erroneous sequences. The tcR package was used for downstream repertoire analysis, with clonotypes matched between fractions based on CDR3 nucleotide sequence plus V segment. VDJmatch was used to annotate antigen specificity against VDJdb, with one amino acid substitution in CDR3 allowed. With the reads reprocessed by TCRdb, a single entry stands for each CDR3 protein sequence and no DNA is reported. The V and J calls were determined by TCRdb, not by the authors. The sample table records about 380,000 distinct CDR3 sequences. The biggest ten clones account for roughly 5.2% of the sample.

HCMV serostatus was determined by detecting HCMV-specific IgG in serum with a commercial ELISA kit. Ficoll density gradient centrifugation was used to isolate peripheral blood mononuclear cells from blood. A note on this clonotype: The antigen it binds to is not known.

Overall results and qualifications from the work: It remained unclear whether the expanded NKG2C-expressing T cell clones were specific for HCMV antigens. In six donors, the dominant CD3+CD56+NKG2C+ clonotypes were among the top 10 CD8+ clonotypes and accounted for roughly 1.0-8% of CD8+ T cells. Those dominant clonotypes were again the most abundant among CD3+CD56-NKG2C+ cells in a few donors, at roughly 28.3-65%.

Counted from cysteine to phenylalanine, this CDR3 has 13 amino acids. No DNA was logged. The germline V gene sets CDR1 to MNHNS and CDR2 to SASEGT. The clonotype was recovered from a man aged 18-69 years in good health. Sequencing used blood T cells: a sorted CD56 or NKG2C T cell subset, CD4+ or CD8+ T cells, or bulk PBMC T cells (not recorded which). The rearranged segments are TRBV6-1 and TRBJ1-6; TCRdb's D call, TRBD1, is unchecked because there is no DNA. The CDR3 has the sequence CASSVRGDSPLHF.